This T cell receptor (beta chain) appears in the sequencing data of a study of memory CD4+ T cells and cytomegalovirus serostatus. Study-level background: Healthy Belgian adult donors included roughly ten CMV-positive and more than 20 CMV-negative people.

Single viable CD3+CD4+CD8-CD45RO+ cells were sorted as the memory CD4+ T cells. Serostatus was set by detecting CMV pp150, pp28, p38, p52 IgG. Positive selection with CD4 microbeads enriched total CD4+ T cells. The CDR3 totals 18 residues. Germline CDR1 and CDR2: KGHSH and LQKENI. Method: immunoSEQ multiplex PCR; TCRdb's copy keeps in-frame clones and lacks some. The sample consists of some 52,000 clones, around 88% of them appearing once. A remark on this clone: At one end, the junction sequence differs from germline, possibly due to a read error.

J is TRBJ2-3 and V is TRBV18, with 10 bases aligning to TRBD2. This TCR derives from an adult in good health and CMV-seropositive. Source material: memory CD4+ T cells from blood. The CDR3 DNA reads TGTGCCAGCTCACCACGTCTAGCGGGAGCGGCTAGCACGGATACGCAGTATTTT. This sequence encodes CASSPRLAGAASTDTQYF.